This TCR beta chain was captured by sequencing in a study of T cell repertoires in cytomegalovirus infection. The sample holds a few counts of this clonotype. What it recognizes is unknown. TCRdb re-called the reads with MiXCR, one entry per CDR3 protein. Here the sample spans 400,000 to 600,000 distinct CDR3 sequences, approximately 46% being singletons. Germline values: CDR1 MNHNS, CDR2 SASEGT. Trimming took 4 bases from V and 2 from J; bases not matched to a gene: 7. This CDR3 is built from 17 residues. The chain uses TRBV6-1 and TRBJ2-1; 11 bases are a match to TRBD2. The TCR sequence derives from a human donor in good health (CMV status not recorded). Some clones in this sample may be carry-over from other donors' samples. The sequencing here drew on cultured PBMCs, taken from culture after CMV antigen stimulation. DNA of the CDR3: TGTGCCAGCAGTGGCCTCAAGACTAGCGGGACCTACAATGAGCAGTTCTTC. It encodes CASSGLKTSGTYNEQFF.